This entry describes one T cell receptor (beta chain). Its antigen is currently not known. Nothing much larger sits one base from this clone, and base qualities are not available. The CDR3 goes from the cysteine to the phenylalanine over 15 residues. Only the CDR3 DNA is retained, 45 bases long and in frame from the first base. Germline trimming amounts to 4 bases on V and 2 bases on J, with 7 as the count of junction bases outside the gene matches. Reading the germline V gene (reference sequence) gives CDR1 SEHNR and CDR2 FQNEAQ. These data originate in a study of shared clonotypes between healthy human individuals (dated by TCRdb to 2019 to 2021). Some background on the complete study: A couple of women and three men aged 18 to 49 years were included in the cohort. To estimate repertoire size and how much clonotype sharing occurs between individuals, the study deeply sequenced the blood TCR repertoires of several healthy adults. Leukapheresis yielded between about 0.94 and 10 billion PBMCs per donor. For each donor, three plates each were used for CD4 naive and CD4 memory, two plates were used for CD8 naive, and one plate was used for CD8 memory. Different laboratories and diverse techniques were used to prepare libraries and sequence TCR repertoires, to increase sequencing depth and limit assay-specific biases. Study-level results and caveats: Incomplete sequencing was indicated by rarefaction of sorted-subset datasets, despite the large sequencing depth. Because the study included only a small number of donors, the genetic and exposure-history diversity represented was limited. Naive subsets generally had larger estimated clonotype richness than memory subsets did. Across a few donors, about 5.2% of naive CD4, roughly 3.5% of naive CD8, roughly 2.2% of memory CD4, and roughly 0.41% of memory CD8 clonotypes were shared. Only blood was sampled, and tissue TCR repertoires likely differ from those in blood. Higher generation probabilities were observed for clonotypes shared by all four sorted-subset donors than for non-shared clonotypes. Based on pairwise subsampling, the degree of clonotype sharing among donors was expected to be affected by sequencing depth.

TCR CDR3 regions were amplified from genomic DNA by multiplex PCR using the deep immunoSEQ assay. Extracted genomic DNA from each cell subset was spread evenly across all wells of several immunoSEQ 96-well plates, with each plate serving as a replicate. For sorted subsets, approximately 200 ng of genomic DNA, equivalent to 25,000 to 30,000 T cell genomes, went into each replicate PCR. Purified libraries were measured with a Qubit 3.0 fluorometer, size-checked on a Bioanalyzer 2100, and measured again with the KAPA Library Quantification kit. A separate single-read 150-cycle Illumina NextSeq 550 flow cell was used to sequence each immunoSEQ 96-well plate. In the source study's methods: Because only junctional sequences without quality scores were contained in the immunoSEQ output, filtering matching that applied to full-length reads could not be performed. To assign V/J genes and CDR3, sequences were annotated against IMGT germline references using PyIR, a Python wrapper for IgBLAST v1.9. Reads with weak V/J assignments (E-value above 1e-6), missing CDR3, stop codons, out-of-frame junctions, or ambiguous translated residues were removed. V3J clonotypes were defined as sequences sharing the same inferred V gene, J gene, and CDR3 amino acid sequence. To compute the percentage overlap between repertoires, the number of shared unique clonotypes was divided by the size of the smaller repertoire. Three approaches were used to assess repertoire richness: RTK rarefaction, the Chao1 estimator, and Recon v2.1 estimates of unobserved clonotypes. Generation probabilities for all TCRbeta clonotypes obtained by the gDNA method from several donors were computed using OLGA. TCRdb obtained this table from immuneACCESS and retained in-frame rearrangements with V and J assigned. These tables miss some clones; where compared with another copy, unresolved V genes account for less than half of the shortfall, and the remainder is unexplained. V and J calls and clone size come straight from that table; D and trimming were deduced from the DNA. In this sample the table shows a few million clones, approximately 95% of which occur a single time. The ten largest make up around 0.4% of the sample.

The donors were healthy, HIV-negative adults with no recently reported acute infections or vaccinations. Every donor was a Caucasian adult residing in Nashville, Tennessee, USA. CD4+ T cells were enriched by magnetic negative selection, after which naive cells were positively selected on CD45RA and the negative fraction was taken as the memory subset. Blood was obtained by leukapheresis, after which PBMCs were separated by Ficoll-Histopaque density gradient centrifugation and cryopreserved in liquid nitrogen vapor phase. Analytical flow cytometry was used to check the purity and quantity of every magnetically sorted T cell population. Genomic DNA was isolated from every sorted fraction and measured by UV absorbance on a Nanodrop 2000c.

The TCR comes from a man younger than 30 in good health. Some clones in this sample may be carry-over from other donors' samples. Here the chain combines TRBV7-9 and TRBJ2-7, with TRBD1 identical over 8 junction bases. The source material was naive CD4+ T cells from PBMCs. Interpreted using the paper, the cell subset or site label stands for: CD45RA+ positively selected. The bases read TGTGCCAGCAGCTCACGGACAGGGACGGCCTACGAGCAGTACTTC. This sequence encodes CASSSRTGTAYEQYF.